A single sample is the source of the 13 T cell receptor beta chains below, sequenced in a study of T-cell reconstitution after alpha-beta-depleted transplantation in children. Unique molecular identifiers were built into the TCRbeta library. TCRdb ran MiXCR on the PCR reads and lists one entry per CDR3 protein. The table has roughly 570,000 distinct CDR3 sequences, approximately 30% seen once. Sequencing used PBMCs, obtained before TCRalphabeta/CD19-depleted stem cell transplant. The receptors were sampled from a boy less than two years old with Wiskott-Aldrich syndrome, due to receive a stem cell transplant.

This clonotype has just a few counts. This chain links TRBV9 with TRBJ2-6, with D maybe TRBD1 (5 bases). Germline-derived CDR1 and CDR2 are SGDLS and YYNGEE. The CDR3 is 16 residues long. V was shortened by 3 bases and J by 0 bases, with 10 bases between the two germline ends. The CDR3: CASSDDRYSGANVLTF. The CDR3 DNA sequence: TGTGCCAGCAGCGATGACAGATACTCTGGGGCCAACGTCCTGACTTTC.

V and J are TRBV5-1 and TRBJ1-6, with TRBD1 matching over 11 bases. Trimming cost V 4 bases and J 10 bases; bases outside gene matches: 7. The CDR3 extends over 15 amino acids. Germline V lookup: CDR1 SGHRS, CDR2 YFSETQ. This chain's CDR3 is CASSAGQGAWSPLHF. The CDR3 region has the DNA TGCGCCAGCAGCGCCGGACAGGGGGCTTGGTCACCCCTCCACTTT.

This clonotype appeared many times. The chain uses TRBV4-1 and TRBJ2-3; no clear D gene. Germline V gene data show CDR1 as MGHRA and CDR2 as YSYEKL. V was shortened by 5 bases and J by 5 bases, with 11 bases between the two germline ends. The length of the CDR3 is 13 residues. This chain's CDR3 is CASSALGLDTQYF. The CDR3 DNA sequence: TGCGCCAGCAGCGCCCTCGGGCTAGATACGCAGTATTTT.

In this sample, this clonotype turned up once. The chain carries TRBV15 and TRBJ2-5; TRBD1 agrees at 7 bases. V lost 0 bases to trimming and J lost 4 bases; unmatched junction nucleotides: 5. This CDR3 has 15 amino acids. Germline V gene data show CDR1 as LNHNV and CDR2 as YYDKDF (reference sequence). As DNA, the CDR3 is TGTGCCACCAGCAGAGATCGGGGACAGTCAGAGACCCAGTACTTC. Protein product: CATSRDRGQSETQYF.

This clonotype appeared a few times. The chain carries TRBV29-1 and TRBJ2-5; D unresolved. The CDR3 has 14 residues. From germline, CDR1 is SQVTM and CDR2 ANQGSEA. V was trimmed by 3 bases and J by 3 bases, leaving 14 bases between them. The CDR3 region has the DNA TGCAGCGTTGATTGGTACTACAAAGAAGAGACCCAGTACTTC. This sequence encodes CSVDWYYKEETQYF.

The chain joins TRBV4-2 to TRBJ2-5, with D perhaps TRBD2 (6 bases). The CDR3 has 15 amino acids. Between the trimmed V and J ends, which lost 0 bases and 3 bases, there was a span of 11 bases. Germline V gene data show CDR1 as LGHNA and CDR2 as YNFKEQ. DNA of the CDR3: TGTGCCAGCAGCCAAGACGGTGTAGCGGAAGAGACCCAGTACTTC. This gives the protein CASSQDGVAEETQYF.

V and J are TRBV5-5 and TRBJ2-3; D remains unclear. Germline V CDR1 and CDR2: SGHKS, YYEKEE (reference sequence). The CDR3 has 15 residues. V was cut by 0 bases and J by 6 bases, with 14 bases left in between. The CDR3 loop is CASSLVGLDADTQYF. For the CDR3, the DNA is TGTGCCAGCAGCTTGGTCGGGTTGGACGCCGATACGCAGTATTTT.

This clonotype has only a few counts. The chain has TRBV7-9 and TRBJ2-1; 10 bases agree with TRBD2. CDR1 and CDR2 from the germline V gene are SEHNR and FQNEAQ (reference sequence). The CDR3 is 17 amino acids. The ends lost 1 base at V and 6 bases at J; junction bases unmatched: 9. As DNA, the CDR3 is TGTGCCAGCAGCTTAGGCCTTAGCGGGAGGATACTCAATGAGCAGTTCTTC. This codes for CASSLGLSGRILNEQFF. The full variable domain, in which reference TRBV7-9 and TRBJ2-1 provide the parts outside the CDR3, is DTGVSQNPRHKITKRGQNVTFRCDPISEHNRLYWYRQTLGQGPEFLTYFQNEAQLEKSRLLSDRFSAERPKGSFSTLEIQRTEQGDSAMYLCASSLGLSGRILNEQFFGPGTRLTVL.

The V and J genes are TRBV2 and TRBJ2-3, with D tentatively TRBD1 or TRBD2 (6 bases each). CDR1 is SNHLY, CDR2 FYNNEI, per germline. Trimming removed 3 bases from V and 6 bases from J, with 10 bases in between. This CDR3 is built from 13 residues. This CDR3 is CASSERRGDTQYF. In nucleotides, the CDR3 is TGTGCCAGCAGTGAGCGGAGGGGGGATACGCAGTATTTT.

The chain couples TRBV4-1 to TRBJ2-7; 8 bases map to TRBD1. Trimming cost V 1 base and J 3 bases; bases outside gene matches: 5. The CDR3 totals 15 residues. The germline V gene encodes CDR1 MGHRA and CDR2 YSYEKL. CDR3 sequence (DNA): TGCGCCAGCAGCCAAGGGGGACAGGAGTTCTACGAGCAGTACTTC. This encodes CASSQGGQEFYEQYF.

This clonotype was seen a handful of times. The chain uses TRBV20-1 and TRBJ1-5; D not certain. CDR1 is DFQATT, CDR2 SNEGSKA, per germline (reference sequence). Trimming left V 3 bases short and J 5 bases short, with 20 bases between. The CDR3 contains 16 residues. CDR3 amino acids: CSASRSGSRMYQPQHF. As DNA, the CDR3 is TGCAGTGCTAGCCGGTCGGGTTCAAGGATGTATCAGCCCCAGCATTTT.

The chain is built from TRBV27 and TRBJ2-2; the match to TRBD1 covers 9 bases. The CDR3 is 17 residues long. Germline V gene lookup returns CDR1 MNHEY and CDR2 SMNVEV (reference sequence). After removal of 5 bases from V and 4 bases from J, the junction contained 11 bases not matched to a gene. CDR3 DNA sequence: TGTGCCAGCAGTGACCCTCCGGGACAGGGTCCCACCGGGGAGCTGTTTTTT. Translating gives CASSDPPGQGPTGELFF.

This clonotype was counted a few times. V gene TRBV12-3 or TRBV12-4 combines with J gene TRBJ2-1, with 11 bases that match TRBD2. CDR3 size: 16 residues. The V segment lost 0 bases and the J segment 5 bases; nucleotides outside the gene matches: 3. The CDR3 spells CASSLAGLAGHNEQFF. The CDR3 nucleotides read TGTGCCAGCAGTTTAGCTGGACTAGCGGGCCACAATGAGCAGTTCTTC.